The 28 T cell receptor beta chains reported below all come from one sample, sequenced in a study of blood T cell repertoires in COVID-19. Assay: immunoSEQ multiplex PCR; the TCRdb copy retains only in-frame clones and omits some. The sample has approximately 280,000 clones, roughly 89% seen once. Input material: peripheral blood. Receptor source: a man aged 40-49 years with acute or convalescent COVID-19.

V usage is TRBV5-6 and J usage is TRBJ2-2, with D possibly being TRBD1 (5 bases). Germline V gene sequence: CDR1 SGHDT, CDR2 YYEEEE. CDR3 length: 16 residues. Between the trimmed V and J ends, which lost 0 bases and 4 bases, there was a span of 13 bases. CDR3 nucleotide sequence: TGTGCCAGCAGCTTGGGGCCAGGGTGGAGCACCGGGGAGCTGTTTTTT. Translating gives CASSLGPGWSTGELFF.

This clone is a singleton in its sample. The genes are TRBV4-1 and TRBJ1-4, with 7 positions matching TRBD1. Germline V gene data show CDR1 as MGHRA and CDR2 as YSYEKL. This CDR3 is 16 amino acids long. The J segment lost 2 bases and the V segment lost 4 bases, leaving 7 bases of the junction unmatched. The CDR3 loop is CASSLWQGGTNEKLFF. The CDR3 DNA is TGCGCCAGCAGCCTTTGGCAAGGGGGCACTAATGAAAAACTGTTTTTT.

This rearrangement joins TRBV20-1 to TRBJ2-7; maybe TRBD2 (6 bases). Trimming stripped 3 bases from V and 5 bases from J, with 14 bases between. Looked up from germline, CDR1 is DFQATT and CDR2 is SNEGSKA (reference sequence). This CDR3 spans 13 amino acids. CDR3 bases: TGCAGTGCTAGTCCGGGAGCCCCAGACGAGCAGTACTTC. This gives the protein CSASPGAPDEQYF.

The chain combines TRBV15 with TRBJ2-3; a possible D gene is TRBD2 (5 bases). This CDR3 is built from 14 residues. Per germline, CDR1 LNHNV and CDR2 YYDKDF (reference sequence). The V gene lost 3 bases and the J gene lost 0 bases, with 7 bases spanning the gap. CDR3 amino acids: CATSSRGSTDTQYF. In nucleotides, the CDR3 is TGTGCCACCAGCAGCCGGGGTAGCACAGATACGCAGTATTTT.

The V gene is TRBV19, the J gene TRBJ1-2; the D gene is possibly TRBD1 (6 bases). There are 13 residues in the CDR3. The V gene lost 3 bases and the J gene lost 5 bases, with 10 bases spanning the gap. Germline V lookup: CDR1 LNHDA, CDR2 SQIVND (reference sequence). The chain's CDR3 is CASSIRTEYGYTF. CDR3 sequence (DNA): TGTGCCAGTAGTATTCGGACAGAGTATGGCTACACCTTC. The full variable domain, rest sourced from reference TRBV19 and TRBJ1-2, is DGGITQSPKYLFRKEGQNVTLSCEQNLNHDAMYWYRQDPGQGLRLIYYSQIVNDFQKGDIAEGYSVSREKKESFPLTVTSAQKNPTAFYLCASSIRTEYGYTFGSGTRLTVV.

The CDR3, as DNA: TGCGCCAGCAGCCAACAGTTTAATTCACCCCTCCACTTT. Amino acid sequence: CASSQQFNSPLHF. The chain carries TRBV5-1 and TRBJ1-6; D is undetermined. This CDR3 region has 13 residues. Trimming shortened V by 4 bases and J by 6 bases, and 8 bases separated the two germline ends. The germline V gene encodes CDR1 SGHRS and CDR2 YFSETQ.

Only one count was recorded for this clone. This sample includes further DNA sequences coding for the same CDR3. In nucleotides, the CDR3 is TGTGCCAGCAGCTTGGGGGACAGGGTGTACGAGCAGTACTTC. This encodes CASSLGDRVYEQYF. The chain carries TRBV5-4 and TRBJ2-7, with 9 bases matching TRBD1. The CDR3 sequence is 14 residues long. V shed 0 bases and J 4 bases; nucleotides not matched to a gene: 2. Per the germline V gene, CDR1 is SGHNT and CDR2 is YYREEE (reference sequence).

This chain links TRBV9 with TRBJ1-4; TRBD1 matches at 8 bases. CDR1 is SGDLS and CDR2 is YYNGEE in the germline V gene. The J segment lost 6 bases and the V segment lost 2 bases, leaving 3 bases of the junction unmatched. CDR3 length: 14 amino acids. The CDR3 loop is CASSVGQGDEKLFF. DNA of the CDR3: TGTGCCAGCAGCGTTGGACAGGGTGATGAAAAACTGTTTTTT.

This chain connects TRBV11-2 to TRBJ2-7, with TRBD1 as a possible D gene (6 bases). Germline V lookup: CDR1 SGHAT, CDR2 FQNNGV. CDR3 length: 14 residues. Trimming cost V 5 bases and J 5 bases, with 16 bases left between them. The CDR3 is CASSKIQGSHEQYF. The CDR3 DNA reads TGTGCCAGCAGCAAAATACAGGGTAGCCACGAGCAGTACTTC.

This rearrangement joins TRBV9 to TRBJ2-3; TRBD2 is a possible D gene (6 bases). V was shortened by 6 bases and J by 7 bases, with 12 bases between the two germline ends. Germline V CDR1 and CDR2: SGDLS, YYNGEE. This CDR3 is 12 amino acids long. The CDR3 here is CASTDSGYTQYF. The CDR3 DNA is TGTGCCAGCACTGATAGCGGCTATACGCAGTATTTT.

This chain connects TRBV6-6 to TRBJ1-2, with TRBD1 matching over 7 bases. Germline CDR1 is MNHNY and CDR2 is SVGAGI (reference sequence). The CDR3 totals 15 residues. J was trimmed by 4 bases and V by 4 bases; bases with no gene match: 9. CDR3 in amino acids: CASSLAPGGSYGYTF. DNA of the CDR3: TGTGCCAGCAGTTTAGCACCAGGGGGAAGCTATGGCTACACCTTC.

V usage is TRBV10-3 and J usage is TRBJ1-5, with a weak D call TRBD1 (6 bases). This CDR3 comprises 14 residues. In germline, CDR1 is ENHRY, CDR2 SYGVKD. The ends were cut back, 3 bases at V and 5 bases at J, with 11 bases in the middle. CDR3 coding DNA: TGTGCCATCAGTGACAGGGCAGGGGATCAGCCCCAGCATTTT. Its translation is CAISDRAGDQPQHF.

The gene calls are TRBV11-2 and TRBJ2-7; 8 bases are shared with TRBD2. This CDR3 is built from 14 residues. Germline assignment: CDR1 SGHAT and CDR2 FQNNGV. After removal of 1 base from V and 5 bases from J, the junction contained 4 bases not matched to a gene. CDR3 region: CASSLAGGLNEQYF. The CDR3 bases are TGTGCCAGCAGCTTAGCGGGGGGGCTGAACGAGCAGTACTTC. The variable domain in full, with the rest retrieved from reference TRBV11-2 and TRBJ2-7, is EAGVAQSPRYKIIEKRQSVAFWCNPISGHATLYWYQQILGQGPKLLIQFQNNGVVDDSQLPKDRFSAERLKGVDSTLKIQPAKLEDSAVYLCASSLAGGLNEQYFGPGTRLTVT.

V gene TRBV4-2 combines with J gene TRBJ2-3, with 9 bases fitting TRBD1. This CDR3 is built from 17 residues. J lost 1 base, V lost 0 bases, and 5 bases had no gene match. Germline CDR1 reads LGHNA; CDR2 reads YNFKEQ. The CDR3 coding sequence is TGTGCCAGCAGCCAAGAAATGGGACAGGGCGGCACAGATACGCAGTATTTT. It yields the protein CASSQEMGQGGTDTQYF.

This sequence joins TRBV12-5 and TRBJ1-2; a possible D gene is TRBD1 (6 bases). The CDR3 is 15 residues long. Trimming stripped 5 bases from V and 2 bases from J, with 15 bases between. The germline V gene has CDR1 LGHNT and CDR2 FRNRAP. CDR3 nucleotides: TGTGCTAGTGGTATTTCGACAGGCCAGAACTATGGCTACACCTTC. Protein: CASGISTGQNYGYTF.

The chain recombines TRBV5-1 with TRBJ1-2, with 9 bases lining up with TRBD1. The CDR3 spans 15 residues. CDR1 SGHRS and CDR2 YFSETQ come from the germline V gene. V shed 6 bases, J shed 0 bases, and the junction held 6 bases outside the gene matches. This CDR3 is CASKVQGAPNYGYTF. The DNA for the CDR3 is TGCGCCAGCAAGGTACAGGGGGCCCCTAACTATGGCTACACCTTC.

This rearrangement joins TRBV6-5 to TRBJ1-2, with D possibly matching TRBD1 (5 bases). Deletions cut 6 bases from V and 8 bases from J, with 16 bases between. Germline V gene sequence: CDR1 MNHEY, CDR2 SVGAGI. The CDR3 has 13 residues. DNA for the CDR3: TGTGCCAGCAGACCACCGGGACTCAGGGGCTACACCTTC. Translated, it gives CASRPPGLRGYTF.

V usage is TRBV19 and J usage is TRBJ1-1; D possibly corresponds to TRBD1 (6 bases). Germline lookup yields CDR1 LNHDA and CDR2 SQIVND (reference sequence). Trimming pared 5 bases from V and 6 bases from J, leaving 13 bases between. The CDR3 extends over 13 amino acids. The CDR3 is CASSFNRDSEAFF. CDR3 DNA sequence: TGTGCCAGTAGTTTTAACAGGGATTCTGAAGCTTTCTTT.

The gene calls are TRBV30 and TRBJ2-3, with 13 bases fitting TRBD2. The J segment lost 3 bases and the V segment lost 2 bases, leaving 17 bases of the junction unmatched. Germline V CDR1 and CDR2: GTSNPN, SVGIG (reference sequence). The CDR3 sequence is 20 residues long. The CDR3 DNA sequence: TGTGCCTGGAGTCGGATAGGACTAGCGGGGGACCTCTCGGGGACAGATACGCAGTATTTT. Its translation is CAWSRIGLAGDLSGTDTQYF.

In nucleotides, the CDR3 is TGTGCCAGCTCACCGGGACAGGCCAACTACGAGCAGTACTTC. Translation gives CASSPGQANYEQYF. J is TRBJ2-7 and V is TRBV18; 8 bases are shared with TRBD1. Trimming at V came to 3 bases and at J to 3 bases, leaving 4 bases not matched to a gene. Germline V gene lookup returns CDR1 KGHSH and CDR2 LQKENI. This CDR3 region has 14 residues.

The rearrangement links TRBV5-1 to TRBJ1-4, with 7 positions matching TRBD1. The CDR3 has 15 residues. V lost 0 bases and J lost 8; bases outside the gene matches: 7. Germline-derived CDR1 and CDR2 are SGHRS and YFSETQ. CDR3 bases: TGCGCCAGCAGCTTGGCAACAGGGGTAGGAGAAAAACTGTTTTTT. Amino acid sequence: CASSLATGVGEKLFF.

V gene TRBV15 combines with J gene TRBJ2-3, with D perhaps matching TRBD2 (6 bases). Germline CDR1 reads LNHNV; CDR2 reads YYDKDF (reference sequence). V lost 3 bases, J lost 6 bases, and 13 bases lay in between. The CDR3 spans 14 residues. The CDR3: CATSRSLGGDTQYF. In nucleotides, the CDR3 is TGTGCCACCAGCAGGTCCCTTGGGGGGGATACGCAGTATTTT.

CDR3 sequence: CASSLNRDRVEKLFF. CDR3 in DNA: TGTGCCAGTAGTTTGAACCGGGACAGGGTGGAAAAACTGTTTTTT. The chain links TRBV19 to TRBJ1-4, with 9 positions matching TRBD1. The junction had 9 bases not matched to a gene; V was cut back by 5 bases and J by 8 bases. CDR3 size: 15 residues. The germline V gene encodes CDR1 LNHDA and CDR2 SQIVND (reference sequence).

The chain employs TRBV24-1 and TRBJ1-2; possible D gene TRBD1, 6 bases. Germline V gene lookup returns CDR1 KGHDR and CDR2 SFDVKD. V gave up 3 bases and J gave up 5 bases, with 9 bases separating them. This CDR3 comprises 13 residues. The CDR3 region is CATSDAQGYGYTF. The CDR3 coding sequence is TGTGCCACCAGTGATGCCCAGGGGTATGGCTACACCTTC.

The chain uses TRBV7-9 and TRBJ1-2; TRBD1 aligns across 7 bases. The CDR3 has 16 residues. The germline CDR1 and CDR2 sequences are SEHNR and FQNEAQ (reference sequence). J lost 2 bases, V lost 4 bases, and 10 bases had no gene match. The CDR3 protein is CASSSMLTGLNYGYTF. In DNA, the CDR3 is TGTGCCAGCAGCTCCATGCTGACAGGGTTGAACTATGGCTACACCTTC. Complete variable domain (other parts from reference TRBV7-9 and TRBJ1-2): DTGVSQNPRHKITKRGQNVTFRCDPISEHNRLYWYRQTLGQGPEFLTYFQNEAQLEKSRLLSDRFSAERPKGSFSTLEIQRTEQGDSAMYLCASSSMLTGLNYGYTFGSGTRLTVV.

The rearrangement uses TRBV15 and TRBJ1-5; D perhaps matches TRBD1 (6 bases). The CDR3 runs 15 residues. In germline, CDR1 is LNHNV, CDR2 YYDKDF (reference sequence). Trimming left V 5 bases short and J 2 bases short, with 13 bases between. The CDR3 reads CATSQAGVGNQPQHF. The CDR3 DNA follows: TGTGCCACCAGCCAGGCAGGGGTTGGCAATCAGCCCCAGCATTTT.

J is TRBJ2-7 and V is TRBV11-2; 8 bases line up with TRBD1. V shed 3 bases and J 1 base; nucleotides not matched to a gene: 8. Germline loops: CDR1 SGHAT, CDR2 FQNNGV. There are 16 residues in the CDR3. DNA of the CDR3: TGTGCCAGCAGCTTGACCCCGGGACAGGAGTCCTACGAGCAGTACTTC. Translation: CASSLTPGQESYEQYF.

The V call is TRBV6-5, the J call TRBJ2-3, with a possible D match to TRBD1 (5 bases). CDR3 length: 14 residues. With 6 bases removed from V and 1 base from J, the gap between germline ends came to 11 bases. Germline assignment: CDR1 MNHEY and CDR2 SVGAGI. The CDR3: CASSRKTGTDTQYF. The CDR3 DNA reads TGTGCCAGCAGCCGGAAGACAGGCACAGATACGCAGTATTTT.